This TCR beta chain stems from a study of T cells in localized non-small cell lung cancer. The study, taken as a whole, reports: Increased T cell density in blood showed an association with longer overall survival. Appearing in adjacent lung were a median about 50 of the top 100 tumor clones.

After removal of 2 bases from V and 6 bases from J, the junction contained 7 bases not matched to a gene. CDR1 is SGHTA, CDR2 FQGNSA, per germline. CDR3 length: 16 amino acids. Assay used: immunoSEQ multiplex PCR; TCRdb lists only in-frame clones, some missing. Of 72,000 or so clones listed, 84% are singletons. About this clone: The antigen is not known.

This TCR was sampled from a female donor aged 60 or older with stage I lung adenocarcinoma. The chain carries TRBV7-2 and TRBJ2-2; 9 positions match TRBD2. The sample was peripheral blood, taken before any cancer treatment. CDR3 in amino acids: CASSLKVTSGPGELFF. Written as DNA, the CDR3 is TGTGCCAGCAGCTTAAAAGTGACTAGCGGCCCCGGGGAGCTGTTTTTT.